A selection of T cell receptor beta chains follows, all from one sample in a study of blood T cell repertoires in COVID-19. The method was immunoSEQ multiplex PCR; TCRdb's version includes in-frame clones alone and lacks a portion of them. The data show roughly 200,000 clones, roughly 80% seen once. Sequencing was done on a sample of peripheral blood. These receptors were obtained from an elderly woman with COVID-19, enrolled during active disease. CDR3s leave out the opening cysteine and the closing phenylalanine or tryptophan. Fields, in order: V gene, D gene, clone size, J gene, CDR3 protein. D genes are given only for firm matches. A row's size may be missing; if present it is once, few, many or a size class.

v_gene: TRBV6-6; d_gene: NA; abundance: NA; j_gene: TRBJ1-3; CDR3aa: ASKYTGSGNTIY
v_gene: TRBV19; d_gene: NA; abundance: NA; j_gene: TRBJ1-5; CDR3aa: ATRTGTPYQPQH
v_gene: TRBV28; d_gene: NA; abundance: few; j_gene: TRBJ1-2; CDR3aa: ASSPTNNEGYT
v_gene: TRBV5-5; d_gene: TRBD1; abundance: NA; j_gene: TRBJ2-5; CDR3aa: ASSFRGRGETQY
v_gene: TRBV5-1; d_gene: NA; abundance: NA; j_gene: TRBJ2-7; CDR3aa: ASSFSDPRVDEQY
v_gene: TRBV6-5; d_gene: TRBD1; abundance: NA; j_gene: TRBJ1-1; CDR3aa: ASSPSGGYGTEAF
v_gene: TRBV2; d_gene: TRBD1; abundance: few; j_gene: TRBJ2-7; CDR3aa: ASSDMTGGSYEQY
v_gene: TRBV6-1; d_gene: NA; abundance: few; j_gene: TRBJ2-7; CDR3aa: ASSEVASSEQY
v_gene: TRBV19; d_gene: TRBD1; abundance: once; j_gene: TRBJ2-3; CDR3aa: ASSSGPGGLTDTQY
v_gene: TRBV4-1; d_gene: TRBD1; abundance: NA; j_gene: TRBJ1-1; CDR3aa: ASSQDPQGLKAF
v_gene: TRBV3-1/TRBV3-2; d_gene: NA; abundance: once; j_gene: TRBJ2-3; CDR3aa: ASSRGEPNTQY
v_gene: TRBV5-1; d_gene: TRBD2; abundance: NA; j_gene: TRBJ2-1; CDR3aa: ASSFSGNPGANEQF
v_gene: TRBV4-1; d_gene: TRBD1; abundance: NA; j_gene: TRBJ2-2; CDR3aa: ASSQGQGALDTGELF
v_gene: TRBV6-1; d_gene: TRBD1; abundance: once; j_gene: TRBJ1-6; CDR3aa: ASSEVGQQNSPLH
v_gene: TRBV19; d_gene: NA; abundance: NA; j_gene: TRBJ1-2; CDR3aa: ASTQTVTLSGYT
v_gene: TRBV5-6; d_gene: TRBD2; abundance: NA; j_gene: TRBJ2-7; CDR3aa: ASSLAGAHEQY
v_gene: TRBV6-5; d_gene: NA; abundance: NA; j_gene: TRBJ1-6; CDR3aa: ASSYGRRLLPLH
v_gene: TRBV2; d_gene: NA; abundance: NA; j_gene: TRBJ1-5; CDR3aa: ASLGQQGTNQPQH
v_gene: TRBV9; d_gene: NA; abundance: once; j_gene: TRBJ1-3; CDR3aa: ASSDDSQGNTIY
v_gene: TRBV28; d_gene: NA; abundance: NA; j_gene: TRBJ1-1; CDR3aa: ASSPSLGGLAF
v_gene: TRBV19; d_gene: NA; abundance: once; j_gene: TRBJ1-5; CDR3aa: ASSIPGHTIQPQH
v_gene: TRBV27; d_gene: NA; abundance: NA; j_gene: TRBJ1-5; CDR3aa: ASSPRRDQPQH